These T cell receptor beta chains were read from a single sample in a study of human T cells and chemical hapten exposure. TCRdb processed the RACE reads anew with MiXCR; each CDR3 protein has one entry. The top ten clones hold more than 9% of a sample with 56,000 or so distinct CDR3 sequences, 9.5% to 10% of them seen once. Sample: whole blood, taken in connection with sensitization to the hapten diphenylcyclopropenone (DPC). Source of these receptors: a woman aged 25 to 39 with alopecia areata. Some clones in this sample may be carry-over from other donors' samples. Both conserved end residues are part of each CDR3. Fields, in order: D gene, clone size, J gene, V gene, CDR3 DNA, CDR3 protein. D genes are given only for firm matches. Size tells how often a clone was seen (once, few, many) or the class of an expanded clone, and some rows leave it out.

TRBD2 | few | TRBJ2-4 | TRBV4-3 | TGCGCCAGCAGCCAAGAAGCTAGCGGGGGGGGCAAAAACATTCAGTACTTC | CASSQEASGGGKNIQYF
TRBD2 | NA | TRBJ2-3 | TRBV6-5 | TGTGCCAGCAGTTCGCTAGCGGGGGCGAGGACAGATACGCAGTATTTT | CASSSLAGARTDTQYF
NA | few | TRBJ2-5 | TRBV6-2/TRBV6-3 | TGTGCCAGCAGGGACACAGGGAACCCACAGGAGACCCAGTACTTC | CASRDTGNPQETQYF
TRBD1 | few | TRBJ1-5 | TRBV18 | TGTGCCAGCCGCGACAGGGAAAATCAGCCCCAGCATTTT | CASRDRENQPQHF
TRBD2 | NA | TRBJ2-7 | TRBV3-1 | TGTGCCAGCAGCCTCGGAGTAGCGGGGGGGCTTGTGCAGTACTTC | CASSLGVAGGLVQYF
TRBD1 | NA | TRBJ1-1 | TRBV12-3/TRBV12-4 | TGTGCCAGCAGTTTAGCAGGGCAGGGGGGATCGAACACTGAAGCTTTCTTT | CASSLAGQGGSNTEAFF
NA | NA | TRBJ2-3 | TRBV7-2 | TGTGCCAGCAGTTCCGCCGTAGATACGCAGTATTTT | CASSSAVDTQYF
NA | NA | TRBJ1-5 | TRBV6-5 | TGTGCCAGCAGTTACAAGAAGGGACAAGATAATCAGCCCCAGCATTTT | CASSYKKGQDNQPQHF
NA | NA | TRBJ1-5 | TRBV2 | TGTGCCAGCGAGGAAAGGGGGGGCCAGCCCCAGCATTTT | CASEERGGQPQHF
TRBD1 | few | TRBJ1-6 | TRBV28 | TGTGCCAGCAGTTCCCCTGATTTGGGACAGCAAGATTCACCCCTCCACTTT | CASSSPDLGQQDSPLHF
TRBD2 | few | TRBJ2-1 | TRBV6-2/TRBV6-3 | TGTGCCAGCAGTACGGGACTAGCCTCCACTGAGCAGTTCTTC | CASSTGLASTEQFF
NA | NA | TRBJ2-3 | TRBV3-1 | TGTGCCAGCAGCCAAGAGGTCAGGGGCACAGATACGCAGTATTTT | CASSQEVRGTDTQYF
NA | few | TRBJ1-6 | TRBV6-5 | TGTGCCAGCAAGAGTAGCCCCTATAATTCACCCCTCCACTTT | CASKSSPYNSPLHF
NA | few | TRBJ2-5 | TRBV19 | TGTGCCACTGGCGGGAGACAGGGTCAAGAGACCCAGTACTTC | CATGGRQGQETQYF
NA | NA | TRBJ2-5 | TRBV7-2 | TGTGCCAGCAGCTTAGAGGGCAGACAAGAGACCCAGTACTTC | CASSLEGRQETQYF
NA | many | TRBJ1-3 | TRBV7-3 | TGTGCCAGCAACCTCGATTCGGCCCTGCAGAGTAGGTCGGAATACACCATATATTTT | CASNLDSALQSRSEYTIYF
NA | few | TRBJ2-3 | TRBV9 | TGTGCCAGCAGCGGCGGCTCTGGGGCGTTAGGCACAGATACGCAGTATTTT | CASSGGSGALGTDTQYF
TRBD1 | NA | TRBJ2-7 | TRBV2 | TGTGCCAGCAGTGAAAACTGGGACAGGGGTCCCTTC | CASSENWDRGPF
TRBD2 | NA | TRBJ2-3 | TRBV29-1 | TGCAGCGTTGGGGGACTAGAAGGAGATACGCAGTATTTT | CSVGGLEGDTQYF
NA | few | TRBJ2-7 | TRBV12-3/TRBV12-4 | TGTGCCAGCAGCCGGGCGCAAATTGGCGAGCAGTACTTC | CASSRAQIGEQYF
TRBD1 | few | TRBJ2-7 | TRBV4-1 | TGCGCCAGCAGCCCAACCGGACAGGGCCGGGGCTACGAGCAGTACTTC | CASSPTGQGRGYEQYF
NA | NA | TRBJ2-3 | TRBV7-2 | TGTGCCAGCAGCCGGGTGTCAACAGATACGCAGTATTTT | CASSRVSTDTQYF
TRBD2 | NA | TRBJ2-6 | TRBV20-1 | TGCAGTGCCCTGGGACTAGCGGAGTCGACAAGGGGGGCCAACGTCCTGACTTTC | CSALGLAESTRGANVLTF
NA | few | TRBJ2-5 | TRBV12-3/TRBV12-4 | TGTGCCAGCAGTTCGGGTGATTACCAAAAAGAGACCCAGTACTTC | CASSSGDYQKETQYF
TRBD1 | few | TRBJ1-6 | TRBV6-5 | TGTGCCAGCAGTAACGGGGACAGGGGCCCGGGTTCACCCCTCCACTTT | CASSNGDRGPGSPLHF
NA | NA | TRBJ1-5 | TRBV27 | TGTGCCAGCAGTTTTTATAATCAGCCCCAGCATTTT | CASSFYNQPQHF
NA | NA | TRBJ2-7 | TRBV10-3 | TGTGCCATCAGTGATAGAGAGGCAGGCCATGGGTCCAGAGCCGAGCAGTACTTC | CAISDREAGHGSRAEQYF
NA | few | TRBJ1-2 | TRBV11-2 | TGTGCCAGCAGCTTAGACGTTGCCGGGATCGCTGGCTACACCTTC | CASSLDVAGIAGYTF
NA | many | TRBJ2-3 | TRBV12-3/TRBV12-4 | TGTGCCAGCACCCTTCGTCGGGGGTTCGGTACAGATACGCAGTATTTT | CASTLRRGFGTDTQYF
TRBD1 | NA | TRBJ2-7 | TRBV12-3/TRBV12-4 | TGTGCCAGCAGTTTTGACAGGGCGTTCTACGAGCAGTACTTC | CASSFDRAFYEQYF
NA | NA | TRBJ2-7 | TRBV20-1 | TGCAGTGCTAGCTCGGCCTACGAGCAGTACTTC | CSASSAYEQYF
TRBD1 | NA | TRBJ2-5 | TRBV7-2 | TGTGCCAGCAGCCTAGACAGGGATGAAACCCAGTACTTC | CASSLDRDETQYF
TRBD1 | many | TRBJ2-1 | TRBV20-1 | TGCAGTGAGTCGCAGGGGGCGGCCAATGAGCAGTTCTTC | CSESQGAANEQFF
NA | few | TRBJ2-7 | TRBV29-1 | TGCAGCGTAGGACCAGAGCACTACGAGCAGTACTTC | CSVGPEHYEQYF
NA | many | TRBJ2-5 | TRBV2 | TGTGCCAGCAATCCCTCGGTGGCCGTCGCCGGGACCCAGTACTTC | CASNPSVAVAGTQYF
NA | NA | TRBJ1-1 | TRBV11-2 | TGTGCCAGCAGATTAACAGGGGAAGCTTTCTTT | CASRLTGEAFF
TRBD1 | NA | TRBJ2-7 | TRBV6-2/TRBV6-3 | TGTGCCAGCAGTTGGGACAGGCTTTCTCCACGTCGGGGCGAGCAGTACTTC | CASSWDRLSPRRGEQYF
NA | few | TRBJ1-5 | TRBV12-3/TRBV12-4 | TGTGCCAGCAGTTTTACCCACAGGGGCAATCAGCCCCAGCATTTT | CASSFTHRGNQPQHF
TRBD1 | NA | TRBJ1-6 | TRBV28 | TGTGCCAGCAAGACAGGGGGTTCAGATTCACCCCTCCACTTT | CASKTGGSDSPLHF
NA | few | TRBJ2-7 | TRBV6-5 | TGTGCCAGCAGCTCTAACAGGGCTGGTGCCGAGCAGTACTTC | CASSSNRAGAEQYF
NA | many | TRBJ1-6 | TRBV20-1 | TGCAGTGCTAGAGATAGGCAGTCGAGCTCCTATAATTCACCCCTCCACTTT | CSARDRQSSSYNSPLHF
TRBD2 | many | TRBJ2-1 | TRBV11-2 | TGTGCCAGCAGTTTTAGCGGGGGAAGTGCTTACAATGAGCAGTTCTTC | CASSFSGGSAYNEQFF
TRBD1 | many | TRBJ2-3 | TRBV7-2 | TGTGCCAGCAGCTTAGTCGTGACAGGGGGTTCTCAAGATACGCAGTATTTT | CASSLVVTGGSQDTQYF
NA | NA | TRBJ2-3 | TRBV11-2 | TGTGCCAGCAGCTTAGCTGGGGGACCCACCACAGATACGCAGTATTTT | CASSLAGGPTTDTQYF
NA | few | TRBJ2-2 | TRBV12-3/TRBV12-4 | TGTGCCAGCCAAAAGAGTGCGGGGAGTGCCGGGGAGCTGTTTTTT | CASQKSAGSAGELFF
NA | NA | TRBJ1-4 | TRBV30 | TGTGCCTGGAGGCGCCTAGGTTATGAAAAACTGTTTTTT | CAWRRLGYEKLFF
NA | few | TRBJ1-1 | TRBV3-1 | TGTGCCAGCAGCCAAGACGGTGGCAGTTCCACGCGAACTTTCTTT | CASSQDGGSSTRTFF
NA | NA | TRBJ2-7 | TRBV6-2/TRBV6-3 | TGTGCCAGCAGTTCTTACGCACAGGGTAGGAACCACGAGCAGTACTTC | CASSSYAQGRNHEQYF
NA | many | TRBJ2-6 | TRBV7-8 | TGTGCCAGCAGCTACACAGACTCTGGGGCCAACGTCCTGACTTTC | CASSYTDSGANVLTF
NA | many | TRBJ1-5 | TRBV28 | TGTGCCAGCAGTGGAACAAACGGCAATCAGCCCCAGCATTTT | CASSGTNGNQPQHF
NA | few | TRBJ1-2 | TRBV28 | TGTGCCAGCCAGGGAGCGAACTATGGCTACACCTTC | CASQGANYGYTF
NA | many | TRBJ1-5 | TRBV6-6 | TGTGCAGGCTCGGGGCAGAGCAATCAGCCCCAGCATTTT | CAGSGQSNQPQHF